The present T cell receptor beta chain was sequenced within a study of lymphopenia after photon versus proton radiotherapy. V shed 5 bases and J shed 0 bases, with 7 bases lying between them. The V gene's germline CDR1 is SGHNT and CDR2 YYREEE (reference sequence). This CDR3 comprises 13 residues. Profiled with immunoSEQ multiplex PCR; TCRdb holds only in-frame clones, not every one. The sample lists 35,000 to 40,000 clones, 85% to 90% seen once, with under 3.5% in the top ten. The starting material was peripheral blood, obtained from a patient treated with photon-based radiotherapy. The sequence came from a man over 45 with gastric cancer. The chain couples TRBV5-4 to TRBJ2-3; D remains unclear. The CDR3: CASRHGSTDTQYF. CDR3 DNA: TGTGCCAGCAGACACGGGAGCACAGATACGCAGTATTTT. Full variable domain (missing parts from reference TRBV5-4 and TRBJ2-3): ETGVTQSPTHLIKTRGQQVTLRCSSQSGHNTVSWYQQALGQGPQFIFQYYREEENGRGNFPPRFSGLQFPNYSSELNVNALELDDSALYLCASRHGSTDTQYFGPGTRLTVL.